This record concerns one T cell receptor beta chain sequence. Its specificity is unknown. Germline V CDR1 and CDR2: SGHTA, FQGTGA. The CDR3 runs 16 residues. Each TCR library consumed 3,500 to 4,500 ng of total RNA. A template switching step added UMIs, each with a 6-nucleotide sample barcode. TCRdb re-called the 5' RACE reads, yielding one record per CDR3 amino acid sequence without DNA. The ten most abundant clones cover 2% to 3% of a sample with more than 350,000 distinct CDR3 sequences. The record originates from a study of monozygotic twins with inflammatory bowel disease. Study-level results: Repertoire similarity did not differ between concordant and discordant twins, possibly owing to limited power.

Donors each contributed one blood sample measuring around 2.5 ml. The clonotype comes from a human donor with ulcerative colitis or Crohn's disease, or a healthy co-twin of an affected twin (not recorded which). The chain uses TRBV7-3 and TRBJ2-2. What was sequenced was blood. This chain's CDR3 is CASSLTGFANTGELFF.